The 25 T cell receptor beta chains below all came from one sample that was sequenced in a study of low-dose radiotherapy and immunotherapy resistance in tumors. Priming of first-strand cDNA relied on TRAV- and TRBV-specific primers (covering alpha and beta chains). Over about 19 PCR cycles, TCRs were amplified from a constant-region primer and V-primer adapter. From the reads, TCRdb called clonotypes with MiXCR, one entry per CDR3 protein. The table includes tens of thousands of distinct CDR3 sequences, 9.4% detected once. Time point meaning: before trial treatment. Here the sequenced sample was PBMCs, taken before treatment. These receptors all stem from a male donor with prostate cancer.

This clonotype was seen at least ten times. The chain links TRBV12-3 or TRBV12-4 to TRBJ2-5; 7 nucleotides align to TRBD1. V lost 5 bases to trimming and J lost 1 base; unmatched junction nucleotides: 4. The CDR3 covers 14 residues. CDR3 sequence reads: CASSPSGGQETQYF. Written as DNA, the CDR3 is TGTGCCAGCAGTCCCTCAGGGGGCCAAGAGACCCAGTACTTC.

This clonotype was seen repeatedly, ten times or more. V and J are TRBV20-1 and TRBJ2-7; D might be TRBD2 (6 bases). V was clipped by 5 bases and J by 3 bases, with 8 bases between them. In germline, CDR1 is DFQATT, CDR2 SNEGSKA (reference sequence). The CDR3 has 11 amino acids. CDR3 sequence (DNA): TGCAGTGCTTCGGACTACTACGAGCAGTACTTC. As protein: CSASDYYEQYF.

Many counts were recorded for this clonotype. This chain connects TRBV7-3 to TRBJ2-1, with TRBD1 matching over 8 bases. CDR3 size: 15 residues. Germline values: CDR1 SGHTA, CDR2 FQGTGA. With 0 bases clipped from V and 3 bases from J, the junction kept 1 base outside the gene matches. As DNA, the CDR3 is TGTGCCAGCAGCTTAACCGGGACAGGCTACAATGAGCAGTTCTTC. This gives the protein CASSLTGTGYNEQFF. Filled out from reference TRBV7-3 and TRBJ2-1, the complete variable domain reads GAGVSQTPSNKVTEKGKYVELRCDPISGHTALYWYRQSLGQGPEFLIYFQGTGAADDSGLPNDRFFAVRPEGSVSTLKIQRTERGDSAVYLCASSLTGTGYNEQFFGPGTRLTVL.

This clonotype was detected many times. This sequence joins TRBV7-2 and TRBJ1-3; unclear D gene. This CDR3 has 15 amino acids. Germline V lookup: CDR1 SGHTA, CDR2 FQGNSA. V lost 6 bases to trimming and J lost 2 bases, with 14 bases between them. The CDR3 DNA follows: TGTGCCAGCAGTTACTATCCGGGTCCTGGAAACACCATATATTTT. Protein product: CASSYYPGPGNTIYF.

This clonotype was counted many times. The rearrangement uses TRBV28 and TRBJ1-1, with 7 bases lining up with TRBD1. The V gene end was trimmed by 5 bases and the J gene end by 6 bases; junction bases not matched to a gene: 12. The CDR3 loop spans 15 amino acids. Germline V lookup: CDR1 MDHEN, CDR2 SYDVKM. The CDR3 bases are TGTGCCAGCAGTGGGGGAGGGGGCGGTGAGGCTGAAGCTTTCTTT. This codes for CASSGGGGGEAEAFF.

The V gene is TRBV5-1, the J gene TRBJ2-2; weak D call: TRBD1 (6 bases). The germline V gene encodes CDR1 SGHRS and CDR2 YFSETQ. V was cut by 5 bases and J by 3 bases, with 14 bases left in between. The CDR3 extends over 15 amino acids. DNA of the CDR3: TGCGCCAGCAGTCCGCCAGGGGTAGACACCGGGGAGCTGTTTTTT. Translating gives CASSPPGVDTGELFF.

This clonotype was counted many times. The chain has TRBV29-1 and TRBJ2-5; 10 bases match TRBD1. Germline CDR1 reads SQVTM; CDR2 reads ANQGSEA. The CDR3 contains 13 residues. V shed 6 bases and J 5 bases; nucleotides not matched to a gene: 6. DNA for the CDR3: TGCAGCGTCAGACAGGGGGCGGGGGAGACCCAGTACTTC. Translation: CSVRQGAGETQYF. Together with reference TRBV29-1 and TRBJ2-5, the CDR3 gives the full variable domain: SAVISQKPSRDICQRGTSLTIQCQVDSQVTMMFWYRQQPGQSLTLIATANQGSEATYESGFVIDKFPISRPNLTFSTLTVSNMSPEDSSIYLCSVRQGAGETQYFGPGTRLLVL.

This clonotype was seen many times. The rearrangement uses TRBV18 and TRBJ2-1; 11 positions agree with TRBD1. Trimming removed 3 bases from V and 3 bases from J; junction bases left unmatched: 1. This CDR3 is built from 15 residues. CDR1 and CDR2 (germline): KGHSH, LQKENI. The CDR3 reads CASSPGTGGYNEQFF. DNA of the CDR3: TGTGCCAGCTCACCCGGGACAGGGGGCTACAATGAGCAGTTCTTC.

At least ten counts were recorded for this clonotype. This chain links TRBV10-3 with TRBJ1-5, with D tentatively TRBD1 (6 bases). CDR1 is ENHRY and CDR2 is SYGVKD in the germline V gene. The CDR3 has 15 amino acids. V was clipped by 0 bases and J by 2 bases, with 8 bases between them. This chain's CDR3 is CAISESRQGNQPQHF. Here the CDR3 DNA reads TGTGCCATCAGTGAGTCGAGACAGGGCAATCAGCCCCAGCATTTT.

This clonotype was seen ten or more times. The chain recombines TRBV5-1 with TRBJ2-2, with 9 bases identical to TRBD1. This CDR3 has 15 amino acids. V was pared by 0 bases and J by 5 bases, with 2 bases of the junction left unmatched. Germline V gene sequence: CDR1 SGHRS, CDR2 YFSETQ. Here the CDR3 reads CASSLVQGATGELFF. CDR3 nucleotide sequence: TGCGCCAGCAGCTTGGTACAGGGGGCGACCGGGGAGCTGTTTTTT. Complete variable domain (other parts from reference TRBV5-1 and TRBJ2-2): KAGVTQTPRYLIKTRGQQVTLSCSPISGHRSVSWYQQTPGQGLQFLFEYFSETQRNKGNFPGRFSGRQFSNSRSEMNVSTLELGDSALYLCASSLVQGATGELFFGEGSRLTVL.

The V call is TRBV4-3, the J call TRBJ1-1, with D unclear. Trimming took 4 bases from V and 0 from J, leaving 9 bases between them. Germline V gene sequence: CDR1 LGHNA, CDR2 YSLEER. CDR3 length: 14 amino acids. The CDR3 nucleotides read TGCGCCAGCAGCCCCGGTTGGGTGAACACTGAAGCTTTCTTT. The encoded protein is CASSPGWVNTEAFF.

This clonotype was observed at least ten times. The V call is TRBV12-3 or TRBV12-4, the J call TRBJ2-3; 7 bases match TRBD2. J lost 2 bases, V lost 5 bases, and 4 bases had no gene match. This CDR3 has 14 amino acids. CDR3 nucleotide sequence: TGTGCCAGCAGTCTGACTAGCCCCACAGATACGCAGTATTTT. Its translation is CASSLTSPTDTQYF.

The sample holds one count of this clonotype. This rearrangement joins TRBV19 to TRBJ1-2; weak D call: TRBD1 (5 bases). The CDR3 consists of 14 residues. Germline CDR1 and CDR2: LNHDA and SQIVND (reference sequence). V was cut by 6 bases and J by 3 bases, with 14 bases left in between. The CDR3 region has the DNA TGTGCCAGTAGATGGGGGGGAGGCGACTATGGCTACACCTTC. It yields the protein CASRWGGGDYGYTF.

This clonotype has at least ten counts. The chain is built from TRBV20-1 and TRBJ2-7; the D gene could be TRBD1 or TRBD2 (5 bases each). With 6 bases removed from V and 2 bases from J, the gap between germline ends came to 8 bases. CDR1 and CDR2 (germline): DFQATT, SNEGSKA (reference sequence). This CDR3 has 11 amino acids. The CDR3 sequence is CSARGPYEQYF. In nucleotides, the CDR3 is TGCAGTGCCCGGGGCCCCTACGAGCAGTACTTC.

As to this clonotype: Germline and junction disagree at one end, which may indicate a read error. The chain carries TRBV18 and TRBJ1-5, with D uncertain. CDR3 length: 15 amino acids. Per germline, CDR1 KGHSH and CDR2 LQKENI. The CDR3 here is CACSPIGRLNQPQHF. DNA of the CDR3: TGTGCCTGCTCACCCATTGGACGACTCAATCAGCCCCAGCATTTT.

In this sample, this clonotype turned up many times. The CDR3 coding sequence is TGTGCCAGCAGCCAAGAGTACAGTAGCTATGGCTACACCTTC. This translates into CASSQEYSSYGYTF. This chain joins TRBV14 and TRBJ1-2; D gene ambiguous. The CDR3 sequence is 14 residues long. V lost 0 bases, J lost 4 bases, and 9 bases lay in between. The V gene's germline CDR1 is SGHDN and CDR2 FVKESK. The complete variable domain, with remaining parts taken from reference TRBV14 and TRBJ1-2, reads EAGVTQFPSHSVIEKGQTVTLRCDPISGHDNLYWYRRVMGKEIKFLLHFVKESKQDESGMPNNRFLAERTGGTYSTLKVQPAELEDSGVYFCASSQEYSSYGYTFGSGTRLTVV.

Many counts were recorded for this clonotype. The CDR3 DNA is TGTGCCAGCAGTTCAACTGAACCGATAGGCTACACCTTC. Its protein product is CASSSTEPIGYTF. The chain has TRBV28 and TRBJ1-2; no clear D. The CDR3 runs 13 residues. The germline CDR1 and CDR2 sequences are MDHEN and SYDVKM. V gave up 4 bases and J gave up 8 bases, with 14 bases separating them.

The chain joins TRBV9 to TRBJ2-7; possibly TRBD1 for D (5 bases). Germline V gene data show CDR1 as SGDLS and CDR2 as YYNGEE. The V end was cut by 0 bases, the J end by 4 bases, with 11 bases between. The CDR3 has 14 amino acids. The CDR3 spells CASSVGPQGYEQYF. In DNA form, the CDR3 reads TGTGCCAGCAGCGTAGGTCCTCAGGGATACGAGCAGTACTTC.

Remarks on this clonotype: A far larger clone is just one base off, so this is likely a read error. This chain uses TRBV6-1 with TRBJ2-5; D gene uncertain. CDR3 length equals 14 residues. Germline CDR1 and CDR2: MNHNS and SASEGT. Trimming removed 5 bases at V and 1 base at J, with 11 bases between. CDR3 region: CASSCSQAQETQYF. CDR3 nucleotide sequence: TGTGCCAGCAGTTGCTCCCAGGCCCAAGAGACCCAGTACTTC.

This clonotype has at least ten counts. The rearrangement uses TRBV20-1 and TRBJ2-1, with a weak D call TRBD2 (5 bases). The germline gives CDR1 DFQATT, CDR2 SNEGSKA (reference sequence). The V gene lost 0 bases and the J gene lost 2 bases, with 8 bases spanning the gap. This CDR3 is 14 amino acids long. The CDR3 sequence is CSAREDWAYNEQFF. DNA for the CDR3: TGCAGTGCTAGAGAGGACTGGGCCTACAATGAGCAGTTCTTC.

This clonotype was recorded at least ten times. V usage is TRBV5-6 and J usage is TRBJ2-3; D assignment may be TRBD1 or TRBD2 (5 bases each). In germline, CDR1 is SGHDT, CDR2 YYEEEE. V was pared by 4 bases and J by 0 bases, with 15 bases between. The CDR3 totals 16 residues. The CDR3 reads CASSPGWDPSTDTQYF. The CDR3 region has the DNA TGTGCCAGCAGCCCTGGGTGGGACCCAAGCACAGATACGCAGTATTTT.

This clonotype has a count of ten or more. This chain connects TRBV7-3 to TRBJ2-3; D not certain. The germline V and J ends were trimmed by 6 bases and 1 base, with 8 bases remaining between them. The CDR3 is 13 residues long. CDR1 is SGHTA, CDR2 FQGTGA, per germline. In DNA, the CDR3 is TGTGCCAGCAGTCATATAGGCACAGATACGCAGTATTTT. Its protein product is CASSHIGTDTQYF.

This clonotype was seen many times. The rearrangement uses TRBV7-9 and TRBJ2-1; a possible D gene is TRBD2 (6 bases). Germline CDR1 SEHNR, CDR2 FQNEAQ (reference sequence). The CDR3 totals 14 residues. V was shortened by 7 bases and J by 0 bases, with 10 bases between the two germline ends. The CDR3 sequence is CASTGSLSYNEQFF. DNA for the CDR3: TGTGCCAGCACCGGGAGTCTCTCCTACAATGAGCAGTTCTTC.

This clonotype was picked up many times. This CDR3 reads CASSPVRDRGPAGANVLTF. CDR3 DNA sequence: TGTGCCAGCAGCCCCGTCCGGGACAGGGGGCCTGCTGGGGCCAACGTCCTGACTTTC. The chain employs TRBV6-6 and TRBJ2-6; TRBD1 matches 12 bases. Germline loops: CDR1 MNHNY, CDR2 SVGAGI (reference sequence). The CDR3 has 19 residues. V lost 6 bases to trimming and J lost 2 bases; unmatched junction nucleotides: 11.

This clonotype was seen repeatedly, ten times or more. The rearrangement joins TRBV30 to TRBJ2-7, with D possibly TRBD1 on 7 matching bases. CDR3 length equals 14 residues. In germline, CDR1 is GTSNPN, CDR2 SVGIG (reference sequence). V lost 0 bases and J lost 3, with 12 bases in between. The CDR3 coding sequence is TGTGCCTGGAGTGTAGGAGGGGGCCTCTACGAGCAGTACTTC. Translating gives CAWSVGGGLYEQYF.